This note documents a single TCR beta chain sequence. Sequencing of TCR beta was performed on blood CD8+ and CD4+ T cells. Purification of the CD8+ and CD4+ T cells relied on negative isolation, and TEMRA cells underwent FACS enrichment. This record comes from a study of CD8 T cells in Susac syndrome. This CDR3 is built from 14 residues. The V gene lost 0 bases and the J gene lost 4 bases, with 9 bases spanning the gap. Germline-derived CDR1 and CDR2 are PRHDT and FYEKMQ (reference sequence). With random hexamers, 0.5 to 1 ug RNA was reverse transcribed. By means of immunoSEQ multiplex PCR, TCR beta CDR3 spanning 54 Vbeta and 13 Jbeta underwent amplification. In TCRdb, the immunoSEQ multiplex PCR reads were re-called with MiXCR into one record per CDR3 protein. The sample has around 190,000 distinct CDR3 sequences; about 95% are singletons.

Sequenced input: CD4+ T cells from PBMCs. This clonotype was obtained from a human donor in good health. The chain employs TRBV13 and TRBJ1-1, with unresolved D. The CDR3 DNA sequence: TGTGCCAGCAGCTTAGGTGGACTCGGCACTGAAGCTTTCTTT. Protein sequence: CASSLGGLGTEAFF.